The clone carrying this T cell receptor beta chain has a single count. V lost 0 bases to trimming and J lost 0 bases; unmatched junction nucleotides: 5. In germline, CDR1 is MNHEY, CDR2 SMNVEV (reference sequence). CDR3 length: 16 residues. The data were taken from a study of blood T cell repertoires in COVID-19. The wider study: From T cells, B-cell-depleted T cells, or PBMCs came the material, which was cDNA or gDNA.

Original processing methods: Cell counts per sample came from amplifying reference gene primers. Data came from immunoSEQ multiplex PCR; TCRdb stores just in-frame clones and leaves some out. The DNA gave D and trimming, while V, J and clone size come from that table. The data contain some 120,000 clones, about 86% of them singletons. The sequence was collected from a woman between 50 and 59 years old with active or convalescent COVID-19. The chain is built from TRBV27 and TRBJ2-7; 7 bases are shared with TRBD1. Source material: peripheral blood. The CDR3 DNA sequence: TGTGCCAGCAGTTTATCTATCGCAGGGGGCTCCTACGAGCAGTACTTC. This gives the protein CASSLSIAGGSYEQYF.